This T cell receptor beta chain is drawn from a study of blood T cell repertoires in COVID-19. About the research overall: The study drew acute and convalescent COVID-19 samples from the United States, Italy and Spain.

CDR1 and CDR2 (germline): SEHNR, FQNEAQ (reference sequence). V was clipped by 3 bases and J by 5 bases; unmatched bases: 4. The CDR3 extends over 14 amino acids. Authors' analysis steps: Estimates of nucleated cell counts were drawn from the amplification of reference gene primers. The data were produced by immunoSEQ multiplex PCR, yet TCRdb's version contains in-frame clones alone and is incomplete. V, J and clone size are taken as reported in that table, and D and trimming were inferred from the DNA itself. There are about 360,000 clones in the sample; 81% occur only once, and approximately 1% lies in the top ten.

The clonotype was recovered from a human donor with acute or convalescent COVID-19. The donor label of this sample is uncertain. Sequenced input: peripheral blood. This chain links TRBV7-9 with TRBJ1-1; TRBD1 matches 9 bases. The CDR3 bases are TGTGCCAGCAGCTTCAGACAGGGGGAGACTGAAGCTTTCTTT. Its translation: CASSFRQGETEAFF.